This T cell receptor beta chain is drawn from a study of blood T cell repertoires in COVID-19. Clones were sequenced by immunoSEQ multiplex PCR, and TCRdb holds only the in-frame ones, with some missing. In the table there are fewer than 250,000 clones, roughly 79% of which are singletons. The V gene's germline CDR1 is DFQATT and CDR2 SNEGSKA (reference sequence). V lost 3 bases, J lost 0 bases, and 18 bases lay in between. CDR3 length: 17 amino acids. This clonotype was obtained from a woman older than 75 with acute or convalescent COVID-19. Sequenced: peripheral blood. V usage is TRBV20-1 and J usage is TRBJ1-5; tentatively, D is TRBD1 (5 bases). The CDR3 spells CSASQGSGPYSNQPQHF. The DNA of the CDR3 is TGCAGTGCTAGTCAGGGATCGGGCCCTTATAGCAATCAGCCCCAGCATTTT.